The rows below give T cell receptor beta chains drawn from one sample of a study of blood T cell repertoires in COVID-19. The method was immunoSEQ multiplex PCR; TCRdb's version includes in-frame clones alone and lacks a portion of them. The data contain a few hundred thousand clones, roughly 84% of them singletons. The source material was PBMCs or T cells enriched from blood (not recorded which). The receptors originated from a man aged 50 to 59 who had recovered from COVID-19. Each CDR3 is given with its conserved first and last residue. A D gene is named only where the DNA matches it firmly. Rows give clone size only sometimes, using once, few, many, or a class for an expanded clone.

abundance: -
d_gene: TRBD1
j_gene: TRBJ2-7
v_gene: TRBV18
CDR3nt: TGTGCCAGCTCACCAGTGGGACAGGGATGGGAGCAGTACTTC
CDR3aa: CASSPVGQGWEQYF

abundance: -
d_gene: -
j_gene: TRBJ2-5
v_gene: TRBV20-1
CDR3nt: TGCAGTGGACAGCAAGAGACCCAGTACTTC
CDR3aa: CSGQQETQYF

abundance: -
d_gene: -
j_gene: TRBJ1-6
v_gene: TRBV9
CDR3nt: TGTGCCAGCAGCGTAGAACCGATTCAAACTAGGCATTCACCCCTCCACTTT
CDR3aa: CASSVEPIQTRHSPLHF

abundance: once
d_gene: -
j_gene: TRBJ2-1
v_gene: TRBV3-1/TRBV3-2
CDR3nt: TGTGCCAGCAGCCTCGGACAGCCCCCGGCTGAGCAGTTCTTC
CDR3aa: CASSLGQPPAEQFF

abundance: few
d_gene: -
j_gene: TRBJ1-2
v_gene: TRBV5-4
CDR3nt: TGTGCCAGCAGCCGAGGGGCAGGGGAAGGAGGCTACACCTTC
CDR3aa: CASSRGAGEGGYTF

abundance: -
d_gene: -
j_gene: TRBJ1-6
v_gene: TRBV10-3
CDR3nt: TGTGCCAAGGACACCTATAATTCACCCCTCCACTTT
CDR3aa: CAKDTYNSPLHF

abundance: -
d_gene: TRBD1
j_gene: TRBJ1-5
v_gene: TRBV5-1
CDR3nt: TGCGCCAGCAGCGGAAACCGGGACAGGGTGAAGGGTGGGAGCAATCAGCCCCAGCATTTT
CDR3aa: CASSGNRDRVKGGSNQPQHF

abundance: -
d_gene: -
j_gene: TRBJ1-4
v_gene: TRBV12-5
CDR3nt: TGTGCTAGTGGTTTGGCTGGGACAACAACTAATGAAAAACTGTTTTTT
CDR3aa: CASGLAGTTTNEKLFF

abundance: few
d_gene: -
j_gene: TRBJ2-6
v_gene: TRBV5-6
CDR3nt: TGTGCCAGCACCTTTACAGTTCTAGGGGCCAACGTCCTGACTTTC
CDR3aa: CASTFTVLGANVLTF

abundance: -
d_gene: TRBD2
j_gene: TRBJ2-1
v_gene: TRBV7-2
CDR3nt: TGTGCCAGCAGAGCGGGGGGGCCTAACAATGAGCAGTTCTTC
CDR3aa: CASRAGGPNNEQFF

abundance: -
d_gene: -
j_gene: TRBJ2-6
v_gene: TRBV5-3
CDR3nt: TGTGCCAGAAGCTTGTTTTCCGAGCTGACAGCAGGTGACTCTGGGGCCAACGTCCTGACTTTC
CDR3aa: CARSLFSELTAGDSGANVLTF

abundance: -
d_gene: -
j_gene: TRBJ2-5
v_gene: TRBV11-2
CDR3nt: TGTGCCAGCAGCTTAGATGGAGGGACGGGGGAGACCCAGTACTTC
CDR3aa: CASSLDGGTGETQYF

abundance: -
d_gene: -
j_gene: TRBJ2-7
v_gene: TRBV7-6
CDR3nt: TGTGCCAGCAGCTTAGATAACAGGGCCAGAGGAGAGCAGTACTTC
CDR3aa: CASSLDNRARGEQYF

abundance: -
d_gene: -
j_gene: TRBJ2-2
v_gene: TRBV11-3
CDR3nt: TGTGCCAGCAGCTTAGAGGAGTGGAACACCGGGGAGCTGTTTTTT
CDR3aa: CASSLEEWNTGELFF

abundance: -
d_gene: -
j_gene: TRBJ2-5
v_gene: TRBV5-1
CDR3nt: TGCGCCAGCAGCCTGTGGGGGGATAAAGAGACCCAGTACTTC
CDR3aa: CASSLWGDKETQYF

abundance: -
d_gene: -
j_gene: TRBJ2-5
v_gene: TRBV5-1
CDR3nt: TGCGCCAGCAGCTTGGAAGTGGGAGGTCAAGAGACCCAGTACTTC
CDR3aa: CASSLEVGGQETQYF

abundance: -
d_gene: TRBD1
j_gene: TRBJ2-7
v_gene: TRBV6-2/TRBV6-3
CDR3nt: TGTGCCAGCAGTTACTCGATTTTGGACAGGGGGTCAGGTGGATACGAGCAGTACTTC
CDR3aa: CASSYSILDRGSGGYEQYF

abundance: -
d_gene: -
j_gene: TRBJ2-2
v_gene: TRBV15
CDR3nt: TGTGCCACCAGCAGGTTACAGGGGGAGCTGTTTTTT
CDR3aa: CATSRLQGELFF

abundance: -
d_gene: -
j_gene: TRBJ2-7
v_gene: TRBV5-1
CDR3nt: TGCGCCAGCAGCCTCGACAGTCGAGGTGCGTACGAGCAGTACTTC
CDR3aa: CASSLDSRGAYEQYF

abundance: few
d_gene: -
j_gene: TRBJ2-7
v_gene: TRBV29-1
CDR3nt: TGCAGCGTTTCCGAGACAGGTGGGGAGTACTTC
CDR3aa: CSVSETGGEYF

abundance: -
d_gene: -
j_gene: TRBJ2-1
v_gene: TRBV5-4
CDR3nt: TGTGCCAGCAGCTCCGGAGGGGCCCTATCTACCTCCTACAATGAGCAGTTCTTC
CDR3aa: CASSSGGALSTSYNEQFF

abundance: few
d_gene: TRBD1
j_gene: TRBJ1-4
v_gene: TRBV5-1
CDR3nt: TGCGCCAGCAGCTCCGGGACAGGGGCTGCAACTAATGAAAAACTGTTTTTT
CDR3aa: CASSSGTGAATNEKLFF

abundance: -
d_gene: -
j_gene: TRBJ2-7
v_gene: TRBV5-1
CDR3nt: TGCGCCAGCAGCTTAGGGACACAGCCTAACTACGAGCAGTACTTC
CDR3aa: CASSLGTQPNYEQYF

abundance: -
d_gene: TRBD1
j_gene: TRBJ1-3
v_gene: TRBV5-1
CDR3nt: TGCGCCAGCAGACCGACAGGGAGGTCTGGAAACACCATATATTTT
CDR3aa: CASRPTGRSGNTIYF

abundance: -
d_gene: -
j_gene: TRBJ2-3
v_gene: TRBV28
CDR3nt: TGTGCCAGCAGTTCCCTCTCCCTAGAATCGGCGCAGTATTTT
CDR3aa: CASSSLSLESAQYF

abundance: -
d_gene: -
j_gene: TRBJ2-7
v_gene: TRBV9
CDR3nt: TGTGCCAGCAGCGCACAGGGTGCGGGCGAGCAGTACTTC
CDR3aa: CASSAQGAGEQYF

abundance: -
d_gene: -
j_gene: TRBJ2-1
v_gene: TRBV5-5
CDR3nt: TGTGCCAGCAGCCTCGACATCCGGTCGAATGAGCAGTTCTTC
CDR3aa: CASSLDIRSNEQFF

abundance: -
d_gene: TRBD2
j_gene: TRBJ2-7
v_gene: TRBV19
CDR3nt: TGTGCCACCAAAGGGACTAGCGGAGCATACGAGCAGTACTTC
CDR3aa: CATKGTSGAYEQYF

abundance: -
d_gene: -
j_gene: TRBJ2-5
v_gene: TRBV28
CDR3nt: TGTGCCAGCAGTTTACAGGGGTACCAAGAGACCCAGTACTTC
CDR3aa: CASSLQGYQETQYF

abundance: -
d_gene: TRBD1
j_gene: TRBJ1-1
v_gene: TRBV18
CDR3nt: TGTGCCAGCTCACCATGGGACAGGGGTATGTTGAGCACTGAAGCTTTCTTT
CDR3aa: CASSPWDRGMLSTEAFF

abundance: -
d_gene: TRBD1
j_gene: TRBJ1-2
v_gene: TRBV12-3/TRBV12-4
CDR3nt: TGTGCCAGCAGCTCCACAGGGGCTAGGCGCTACACCTTC
CDR3aa: CASSSTGARRYTF

abundance: -
d_gene: TRBD1
j_gene: TRBJ1-3
v_gene: TRBV7-6
CDR3nt: TGTGCCAGCAGCTTATCGGACAGGGACTCGGCTGGAAACACCATATATTTT
CDR3aa: CASSLSDRDSAGNTIYF

abundance: many
d_gene: TRBD2
j_gene: TRBJ2-3
v_gene: TRBV28
CDR3nt: TGTGCCAGCAGGCTGCCGGGACTAGCGGGAGATACGCAGTATTTT
CDR3aa: CASRLPGLAGDTQYF

abundance: -
d_gene: -
j_gene: TRBJ2-2
v_gene: TRBV2
CDR3nt: TGTGCCAGCAGTGGGACATCATACACCGGGGAGCTGTTTTTT
CDR3aa: CASSGTSYTGELFF

abundance: few
d_gene: TRBD1
j_gene: TRBJ2-5
v_gene: TRBV29-1
CDR3nt: TGCAGCACGGGACAGGGGACGGTAGAGACCCAGTACTTC
CDR3aa: CSTGQGTVETQYF

abundance: once
d_gene: -
j_gene: TRBJ2-7
v_gene: TRBV7-6
CDR3nt: TGTGCCAGCAGCAGGACGACGGGGGCCTACGAGCAGTACTTC
CDR3aa: CASSRTTGAYEQYF

abundance: -
d_gene: -
j_gene: TRBJ2-1
v_gene: TRBV7-9
CDR3nt: TGTGCCAGCAGCTTTTATTCGGGGGGCGGTAATGAGCAGTTCTTC
CDR3aa: CASSFYSGGGNEQFF

abundance: -
d_gene: -
j_gene: TRBJ1-1
v_gene: TRBV5-6
CDR3nt: TGTGCCAGCAGCTTGGCATCGGGGTCCACTGAAGCTTTCTTT
CDR3aa: CASSLASGSTEAFF

abundance: -
d_gene: TRBD2
j_gene: TRBJ2-3
v_gene: TRBV6-2/TRBV6-3
CDR3nt: TGTGCCAGCAGTTATACTGAGTCGGCTAGCGGGAGCTCCAGCACAGATACGCAGTATTTT
CDR3aa: CASSYTESASGSSSTDTQYF

abundance: few
d_gene: -
j_gene: TRBJ1-2
v_gene: TRBV5-4
CDR3nt: TGTGCCAGCAGCCCAACTCCCGACGGACTCTATGGCTACACCTTC
CDR3aa: CASSPTPDGLYGYTF

abundance: -
d_gene: -
j_gene: TRBJ2-1
v_gene: TRBV29-1
CDR3nt: TGCAGCGCTGAGGACGGGCTTCTAGCCAATGAGCAGTTCTTC
CDR3aa: CSAEDGLLANEQFF

abundance: -
d_gene: -
j_gene: TRBJ2-1
v_gene: TRBV28
CDR3nt: TGTGCCAGCAGTTTCCCCGGGACACCTCACAATGAGCAGTTCTTC
CDR3aa: CASSFPGTPHNEQFF

abundance: -
d_gene: TRBD2
j_gene: TRBJ2-3
v_gene: TRBV7-8
CDR3nt: TGTGCCAGCAGCTTTCATGCGGGGGAAAAAAGCACAGATACGCAGTATTTT
CDR3aa: CASSFHAGEKSTDTQYF

abundance: -
d_gene: TRBD1
j_gene: TRBJ1-5
v_gene: TRBV19
CDR3nt: TGTGCCAGTTCCGGGACAGGGGGCAATCAGCCCCAGCATTTT
CDR3aa: CASSGTGGNQPQHF

abundance: -
d_gene: TRBD1
j_gene: TRBJ1-5
v_gene: TRBV19
CDR3nt: TGTGCCATCCTCTTGGGGCACAGGGGGCATCAGCCCCAGCATTTT
CDR3aa: CAILLGHRGHQPQHF

abundance: -
d_gene: -
j_gene: TRBJ1-1
v_gene: TRBV3-1/TRBV3-2
CDR3nt: TGTGCCAGCAGCCAAGTAACAGGGCGACTCACTGAAGCTTTCTTT
CDR3aa: CASSQVTGRLTEAFF

abundance: -
d_gene: -
j_gene: TRBJ2-7
v_gene: TRBV10-2
CDR3nt: TGCGCCAGCGGGGCGGGGGAGCAGTACTTC
CDR3aa: CASGAGEQYF

abundance: -
d_gene: TRBD1
j_gene: TRBJ2-7
v_gene: TRBV27
CDR3nt: TGTGCCAGCAGTATCCGGCGGACAGGGGGTTCCTACGAGCAGTACTTC
CDR3aa: CASSIRRTGGSYEQYF

abundance: -
d_gene: TRBD2
j_gene: TRBJ2-7
v_gene: TRBV19
CDR3nt: TGTGCCAGTAGTATCGTGGCGGGGGACCTCGAGCAGTACTTC
CDR3aa: CASSIVAGDLEQYF

abundance: few
d_gene: -
j_gene: TRBJ1-2
v_gene: TRBV7-5
CDR3nt: TGTGCCAGAACAGATACAGGGAACTATGGCTACACCTTC
CDR3aa: CARTDTGNYGYTF

abundance: -
d_gene: -
j_gene: TRBJ1-1
v_gene: TRBV30
CDR3nt: TGTGCCTGGACCCTCGAGCCGAAGTGGAACACTGAAGCTTTCTTT
CDR3aa: CAWTLEPKWNTEAFF

abundance: -
d_gene: TRBD2
j_gene: TRBJ2-7
v_gene: TRBV5-4
CDR3nt: TGTGCCAGCAGCTTGCTAGGACTAGCGGGAGTGAAAGAGCAGTACTTC
CDR3aa: CASSLLGLAGVKEQYF

abundance: -
d_gene: -
j_gene: TRBJ2-7
v_gene: TRBV28
CDR3nt: TGTGCCACCAAAGGGGACTTCTACGAGCAGTACTTC
CDR3aa: CATKGDFYEQYF